This T cell receptor beta chain was identified in a study of T cell responses to AZD1222 COVID-19 vaccine. About this clone itself: Its matching antigen is unknown.

Profiling relied on immunoSEQ multiplex PCR, and the TCRdb table lists in-frame clones only, not all of them. The top ten hold more than 3% of the sample, which has approximately 160,000 clones, roughly 88% seen once. Germline V gene lookup returns CDR1 KGHSH and CDR2 LQKENI. Trimming pared 2 bases from V and 5 bases from J, leaving 12 bases between. The CDR3 spans 14 residues. The study, taken as a whole, reports: Only a handful of AZD1222 recipients, roughly 6 in all, had baseline seropositivity. Scientists sampled the repertoires only once the peak T cell response had passed.

This receptor was taken from an adult in good health. Specimen: peripheral blood, collected on day 0 of MenACWY control vaccination. The rearrangement links TRBV18 to TRBJ1-2; unclear D gene. The CDR3 DNA sequence: TGTGCCAGCTCACCAGGGAGGATCTCGTATGGCTACACCTTC. Translation: CASSPGRISYGYTF.